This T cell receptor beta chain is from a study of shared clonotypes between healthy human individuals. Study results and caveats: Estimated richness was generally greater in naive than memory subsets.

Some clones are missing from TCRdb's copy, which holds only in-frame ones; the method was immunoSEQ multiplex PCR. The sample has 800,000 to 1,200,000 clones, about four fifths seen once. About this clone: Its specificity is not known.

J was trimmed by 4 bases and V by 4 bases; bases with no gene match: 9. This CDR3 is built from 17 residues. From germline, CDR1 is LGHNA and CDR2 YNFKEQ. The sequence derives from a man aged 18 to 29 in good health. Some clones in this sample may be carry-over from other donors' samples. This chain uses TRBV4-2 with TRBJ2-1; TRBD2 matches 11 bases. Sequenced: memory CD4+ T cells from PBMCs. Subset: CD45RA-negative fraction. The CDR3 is CASSPRGTSGAYNEQFF. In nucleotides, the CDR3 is TGTGCCAGCAGCCCCAGGGGGACTAGCGGTGCATACAATGAGCAGTTCTTC.